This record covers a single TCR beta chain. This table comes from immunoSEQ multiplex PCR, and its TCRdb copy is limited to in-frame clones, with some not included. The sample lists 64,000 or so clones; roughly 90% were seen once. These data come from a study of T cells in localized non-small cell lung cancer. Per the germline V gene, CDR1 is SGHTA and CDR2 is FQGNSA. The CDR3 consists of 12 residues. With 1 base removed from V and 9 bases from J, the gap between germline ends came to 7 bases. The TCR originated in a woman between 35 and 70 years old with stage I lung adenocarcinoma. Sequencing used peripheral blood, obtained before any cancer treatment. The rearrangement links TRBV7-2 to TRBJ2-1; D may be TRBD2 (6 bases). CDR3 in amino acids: CASSLEEGEQFF. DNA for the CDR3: TGTGCCAGCAGCTTAGAGGAGGGTGAGCAGTTCTTC.